This T cell receptor beta chain was sequenced for a study of blood T cell repertoires in COVID-19 (dated by TCRdb to 2018 to 2020). As for the study more broadly: Samples from collaborators originated in the United States, Italy and Spain and spanned both the acute and convalescent phases of COVID-19. The prospective study material was composed of cDNA or gDNA derived from T cells, B-cell-depleted T cells, or PBMCs. Samples came from the ongoing ImmuneRACE study (first 160 participants) plus 1,254 subjects from 6 global collaborators. Deeply sampled blood TCRbeta repertoires from subjects exposed to, actively infected with, or recovered from COVID-19 were included in the dataset. Where available, HLA class I and class II types were taken from metadata supplied by the sample provider and were not determined by assay-based typing. A de-identified subject ID, COVID-19 status, age in years and sex were almost always included in the sample metadata. A freely available public database, intended as a resource for researchers studying the immune response to SARS-CoV-2, is where the repertoires were released. What the study reported, not specific to this receptor: The amount of clinical and demographic metadata varied by source and participant and was provided uncurated.

Concerning this clone itself: This clone's antigen is unknown. No clone much larger than this one lies a single base away; base qualities are absent.

TCRbeta CDR3 regions were amplified from genomic DNA by means of the immunoSEQ Assay, a bias-controlled multiplex PCR. The source study handled its data this way. The number of nucleated cells in each sample was estimated from the amplification of reference gene primers within the assay. To quantify the absolute abundance of each unique TCRbeta CDR3 rearrangement, sequence reads were collapsed and filtered. For each sample, productive Simpson clonality was calculated as the square root of Simpson's diversity index across productive rearrangements. Held by TCRdb, this immuneACCESS table contains in-frame sequences only and omits some clones. Under half of the omission traces to an unresolved V gene where checked; the cause of the rest is unknown. The D gene and trimming were derived from the DNA, and the V and J assignments and clone size from that table. This sample has under 200,000 clones in its table, and roughly 80% of those were observed once. The ten largest make up 4% to 4.5% of the sample.

Reading the germline V gene (reference sequence) gives CDR1 SEHNR and CDR2 FQNEAQ. V loses 1 base, J loses 8 bases, and the germline ends lie 11 bases apart. The CDR3 holds 13 amino acids from the cysteine to the phenylalanine. The entry retains the CDR3 DNA only, 39 bases that are in frame from base 1. In the prospective study, participants were roughly 18 to 100 years old, resided in fewer than 25 geographic areas of the United States, and were enrolled through a virtual design. In the prospective study, cohorts were assigned on the basis of participant-reported clinical history obtained from a screening survey and a study questionnaire. Recovered participants in ImmuneRACE Cohort 3 were defined as having two consecutive negative NP/OP PCR tests, clearance from a healthcare professional, or resolution of symptoms. In the prospective study, whole blood, serum and a nasopharyngeal or oropharyngeal swab were collected from each participant by mobile phlebotomists. Over a 2-month period, participants in the prospective study had the option of providing additional blood draws and questionnaires. Before DNA extraction, prospective study blood samples were shipped either frozen or at room temperature.

The receptor's source is a woman between 50 and 59 years old who had recovered from COVID-19. Sequences were obtained from PBMCs or T cells enriched from blood (not recorded which). The chain employs TRBV7-9 and TRBJ1-2, with no confident D gene call. The nucleotide sequence is TGTGCCAGCAGCTTAGGGCAGGCTCGGGGCTACACCTTC. It translates as CASSLGQARGYTF.